A selection of T cell receptor beta chains follows, all from one sample in a study of CD8+CD57+ T cells in acquired aplastic anemia. MiXCR was run by TCRdb on the reads, yielding one entry per CDR3 protein. The repertoire includes around 140,000 distinct CDR3 sequences, less than 45% of them detected once, and 8.4% sits in the top ten. The material sequenced was sorted CD4+, CD8+, or CD8+CD57+ T cells (not recorded which) from PBMCs. The receptor source for this set is a human donor in good health, serving as a control. CDR3s include the opening cysteine and the closing phenylalanine or tryptophan. Fields, in order: CDR3 DNA, CDR3 protein, clone size, J gene, D gene, V gene. D genes are given only for firm matches. Not all rows give a size; the values are once, few, many and, for expanded clones, a class.

CDR3 DNA: TGTGTCAGCAGCTTAACGGGGAGCTCCTATAATTCACCCCTCCACTTT
CDR3 protein: CVSSLTGSSYNSPLHF
clone size: NA
J gene: TRBJ1-6
D gene: NA
V gene: TRBV7-2

CDR3 DNA: TGTGCCAGCAGTTTAGCGGGCGGACAGGGAGTTGACACTGAAGCTTTCTTT
CDR3 protein: CASSLAGGQGVDTEAFF
clone size: NA
J gene: TRBJ1-1
D gene: TRBD1
V gene: TRBV12-3/TRBV12-4

CDR3 DNA: TGTGCCATCAGTGATCCCCTGCAGGGGGCGGGGGAGCAGTACTTC
CDR3 protein: CAISDPLQGAGEQYF
clone size: NA
J gene: TRBJ2-7
D gene: TRBD1
V gene: TRBV10-3

CDR3 DNA: TGCAGTGCCCTCGGCTATAGCGGGAGCCACGAGCAGTACTTC
CDR3 protein: CSALGYSGSHEQYF
clone size: NA
J gene: TRBJ2-7
D gene: TRBD2
V gene: TRBV20-1

CDR3 DNA: TGTGCCACCAGCAGTCTGACAGGGGGCCGAGCCGTCAATCAGTACTTC
CDR3 protein: CATSSLTGGRAVNQYF
clone size: many
J gene: TRBJ2-7
D gene: TRBD1
V gene: TRBV15

CDR3 DNA: TGCAGCGTTGGGACGACCCGCACAGATACGCAGTATTTT
CDR3 protein: CSVGTTRTDTQYF
clone size: many
J gene: TRBJ2-3
D gene: NA
V gene: TRBV29-1

CDR3 DNA: TGCGCCAGCAGCTTGGAGGGACAGGCCACAGATACGCAGTATTTT
CDR3 protein: CASSLEGQATDTQYF
clone size: once
J gene: TRBJ2-3
D gene: TRBD1
V gene: TRBV5-1

CDR3 DNA: TGTGCCTGGAGTGGTAGGCGTGGATCCTACAATGAGCAGTTCTTC
CDR3 protein: CAWSGRRGSYNEQFF
clone size: NA
J gene: TRBJ2-1
D gene: NA
V gene: TRBV30

CDR3 DNA: TGTGCCAGCAGCTCCGGGACAAGGGGCAAGACAACTAATGAAAAACTGTTTTTT
CDR3 protein: CASSSGTRGKTTNEKLFF
clone size: few
J gene: TRBJ1-4
D gene: NA
V gene: TRBV9

CDR3 DNA: TGTGCCAGCCAACAGCGAGGGATGGAGGGGGAGCAGTACTTC
CDR3 protein: CASQQRGMEGEQYF
clone size: NA
J gene: TRBJ2-7
D gene: NA
V gene: TRBV19

CDR3 DNA: TGTGCCAACAGCCGACAGGGTATTATTAATGAGCAGTTCTTC
CDR3 protein: CANSRQGIINEQFF
clone size: NA
J gene: TRBJ2-1
D gene: TRBD1
V gene: TRBV3-1

CDR3 DNA: TGTGCCAGCAGCTTATCTCTGACCGACACTAGCCTGTTTTTT
CDR3 protein: CASSLSLTDTSLFF
clone size: many
J gene: TRBJ1-4
D gene: NA
V gene: TRBV7-2

CDR3 DNA: TGTGCCAGCAGCCCAACCGGGACGGATAATTCACCCCTCCACTTT
CDR3 protein: CASSPTGTDNSPLHF
clone size: NA
J gene: TRBJ1-6
D gene: NA
V gene: TRBV7-9

CDR3 DNA: TGTGCCAGTAGTAGGATAGGGGGGCTTTTCGAATCGAACACTGAAGCTTTCTTT
CDR3 protein: CASSRIGGLFESNTEAFF
clone size: NA
J gene: TRBJ1-1
D gene: NA
V gene: TRBV19

CDR3 DNA: TGTGCCAGTAGTAATACTGGAACAGGGGGGTTTTATAGTCAGCCCCAGCATTTT
CDR3 protein: CASSNTGTGGFYSQPQHF
clone size: many
J gene: TRBJ1-5
D gene: TRBD1
V gene: TRBV19

CDR3 DNA: TGCAGCTTGGCCGGACGGTACTACGAGCAGTACTTC
CDR3 protein: CSLAGRYYEQYF
clone size: NA
J gene: TRBJ2-7
D gene: NA
V gene: TRBV29-1

CDR3 DNA: TGTGCCATTCCTCGGGACGGCCCCTCTGGGGCCAACGTCCTGACTTTC
CDR3 protein: CAIPRDGPSGANVLTF
clone size: NA
J gene: TRBJ2-6
D gene: NA
V gene: TRBV10-3

CDR3 DNA: TGTGCCAGTAGTGTAACCGGGACAGGGGCGCATTTGCCCCAGCATTTT
CDR3 protein: CASSVTGTGAHLPQHF
clone size: many
J gene: TRBJ1-5
D gene: TRBD1
V gene: TRBV19

CDR3 DNA: TGTGCCAGCAGCAATAACAGGGTATACGAGCAGTACTTC
CDR3 protein: CASSNNRVYEQYF
clone size: many
J gene: TRBJ2-7
D gene: NA
V gene: TRBV7-8

CDR3 DNA: TGTGCCAGCAGTTACTCGAACCTGATCACCGGGGAGCTGTTTTTT
CDR3 protein: CASSYSNLITGELFF
clone size: many
J gene: TRBJ2-2
D gene: NA
V gene: TRBV6-6

CDR3 DNA: TGTGCCAGCAGCTTGACTAGCGGGAGAAGGAATGAGCAGTTCTTC
CDR3 protein: CASSLTSGRRNEQFF
clone size: NA
J gene: TRBJ2-1
D gene: TRBD2
V gene: TRBV11-2

CDR3 DNA: TGCAGTGCTTTACCAGGGGGCTCATCTCTCTCATCCCAGCATTTT
CDR3 protein: CSALPGGSSLSSQHF
clone size: many
J gene: TRBJ1-5
D gene: TRBD1
V gene: TRBV20-1

CDR3 DNA: TGTGCCAGCAGCTCGACTAGCGGGGGGGCGGACCAGTACTTC
CDR3 protein: CASSSTSGGADQYF
clone size: NA
J gene: TRBJ2-5
D gene: TRBD2
V gene: TRBV7-7

CDR3 DNA: TGCAGCGTTCAGGGGGACAGCTGGAACACTGAAGCTTTCTTT
CDR3 protein: CSVQGDSWNTEAFF
clone size: many
J gene: TRBJ1-1
D gene: TRBD1
V gene: TRBV29-1

CDR3 DNA: TGTGCCAGCAGCTGGGCGGGGGGGCTCTACGAGCAGTACTTC
CDR3 protein: CASSWAGGLYEQYF
clone size: many
J gene: TRBJ2-7
D gene: TRBD2
V gene: TRBV5-8

CDR3 DNA: TGTGCCAGCAGCGGATACTCTGAAGCTTTCTTT
CDR3 protein: CASSGYSEAFF
clone size: NA
J gene: TRBJ1-1
D gene: NA
V gene: TRBV9

CDR3 DNA: TGCAGCGTTAAGGGGGCTAACTATGGCTACACCTTC
CDR3 protein: CSVKGANYGYTF
clone size: many
J gene: TRBJ1-2
D gene: NA
V gene: TRBV29-1

CDR3 DNA: TGTGCCAGCAGCTTTGGGACAGGGACAGCTTTCTTT
CDR3 protein: CASSFGTGTAFF
clone size: once
J gene: TRBJ1-1
D gene: TRBD1
V gene: TRBV7-9

CDR3 DNA: TGTGCCAGTAGTTGGACCTACCGGAGCACCGGGGAGCTGTTTTTT
CDR3 protein: CASSWTYRSTGELFF
clone size: many
J gene: TRBJ2-2
D gene: NA
V gene: TRBV19

CDR3 DNA: TGTGCCGCCAGGACAGGAACCAGCTCTGGAAACACCATATATTTT
CDR3 protein: CAARTGTSSGNTIYF
clone size: NA
J gene: TRBJ1-3
D gene: TRBD1
V gene: TRBV19

CDR3 DNA: TGTGCCACCACCCATTTAACTAACACTGAAGCTTTCTTT
CDR3 protein: CATTHLTNTEAFF
clone size: NA
J gene: TRBJ1-1
D gene: NA
V gene: TRBV15

CDR3 DNA: TGTGCCAGCACCCCAGGGGGGGGTCGCGCTGAGCTGTTTTTT
CDR3 protein: CASTPGGGRAELFF
clone size: few
J gene: TRBJ2-2
D gene: NA
V gene: TRBV3-1

CDR3 DNA: TGTGCCAGCAGCCGCGGACAGCGTTATGGCTACACCTTC
CDR3 protein: CASSRGQRYGYTF
clone size: NA
J gene: TRBJ1-2
D gene: NA
V gene: TRBV27

CDR3 DNA: TGTGCCAGCAGTGATAAGAGGGGAGGGAACACTGAAGCTTTCTTT
CDR3 protein: CASSDKRGGNTEAFF
clone size: few
J gene: TRBJ1-1
D gene: NA
V gene: TRBV6-1

CDR3 DNA: TGTGCCAGCAGCGGACGCTCTGGGGCCAACGTCCTGACTTTC
CDR3 protein: CASSGRSGANVLTF
clone size: NA
J gene: TRBJ2-6
D gene: NA
V gene: TRBV9

CDR3 DNA: TGTGCCATCAGTGAGACTAGCGGGCGCTCAGATACGCAGTATTTT
CDR3 protein: CAISETSGRSDTQYF
clone size: NA
J gene: TRBJ2-3
D gene: TRBD2
V gene: TRBV10-3

CDR3 DNA: TGTGCCAGCAGTGTGAAGGGCTGGAGCACTGAAGCTTTCTTT
CDR3 protein: CASSVKGWSTEAFF
clone size: few
J gene: TRBJ1-1
D gene: NA
V gene: TRBV2

CDR3 DNA: TGCAGTGCCAATTTGAACCACGACGAGCAGTACTTC
CDR3 protein: CSANLNHDEQYF
clone size: many
J gene: TRBJ2-7
D gene: NA
V gene: TRBV20-1